This section outlines one T cell receptor (beta chain) sequence together with its context. This record belongs to a study of blood T cell repertoires in COVID-19. V lost 5 bases, J lost 0 bases, and 11 bases stayed unmatched. CDR3 size: 17 residues. From germline, CDR1 is SEHNR and CDR2 FQNEAQ (reference sequence). Libraries were prepared by immunoSEQ multiplex PCR; TCRdb keeps only in-frame clonotypes and omits some of them. This sample yields roughly 270,000 clones, of which roughly 85% are seen a single time; about 2.3% belongs to the top ten. In terms of age and location, participants ranged from roughly 18 to 90 years and lived in about two dozen US areas.

The specimen was PBMCs or T cells enriched from blood (not recorded which). V usage is TRBV7-9 and J usage is TRBJ1-1; 8 positions match TRBD1. The sequence was collected from a woman aged 45-60 years who had recovered from COVID-19. The CDR3 DNA reads TGTGCCAGCAGCCAAAGGACAGGGTGGAATCTGAACACTGAAGCTTTCTTT. Translation gives CASSQRTGWNLNTEAFF.